These T cell receptor beta chains were read from a single sample in a study of T cell responses to AZD1222 COVID-19 vaccine. This table comes from immunoSEQ multiplex PCR, and its TCRdb copy is limited to in-frame clones, with some not included. The sample shows around 99,000 clones, around nine tenths of them seen only once. The source material was peripheral blood, sampled 28 days after the second AZD1222 dose. The receptors were sampled from an adult who received the AZD1222 COVID-19 vaccine. Both conserved end residues are part of each CDR3. The D gene is left open where the match is weak. A clone size is listed for some rows: how often the clone was seen (once, few, many), or a class if it is expanded.

>TRBV12-3/TRBV12-4|TRBJ1-1|.|.
TGTGCCAGCAGCTGGACGGTGAACACTGAAGCTTTCTTT
CASSWTVNTEAFF
>TRBV3-1/TRBV3-2|TRBJ1-4|.|.
TGTGCCAGCAGCCAAGGAATGGGGCAGGGACGTGAAAAACTGTTTTTT
CASSQGMGQGREKLFF
>TRBV7-9|TRBJ2-2|.|.
TGTGCCAGCAGCTTGTGGACGGGAGCGCTCACCGGGGAGCTGTTTTTT
CASSLWTGALTGELFF
>TRBV27|TRBJ1-6|.|.
TGTGCCAGCAGTTTACCGGGGTCACCCCTCCACTTT
CASSLPGSPLHF
>TRBV6-5|TRBJ1-2|.|.
TGTGCCAGCAGAAAATTCCAAGCGGGGACCTATGGCTACACCTTC
CASRKFQAGTYGYTF
>TRBV19|TRBJ1-2|.|.
TGTGCCAGTAGTCGCGGGATGGGGCGCGAGTATGGCTACACCTTC
CASSRGMGREYGYTF
>TRBV27|TRBJ2-1|.|.
TGTGCCAGCAGTTTAGGTGCCTTCTACAATGAGCAGTTCTTC
CASSLGAFYNEQFF
>TRBV2|TRBJ1-5|.|.
TGTGCCAGCAGTGAAGCGCCCAAGCGTTCTCAGCCCCAGCATTTT
CASSEAPKRSQPQHF
>TRBV19|TRBJ1-5|.|.
TGTGCCAGTAGTATATATACGGACAGCAATCAGCCCCAGCATTTT
CASSIYTDSNQPQHF
>TRBV5-4|TRBJ1-4|.|.
TGTGCCAGCAGCTTCACCGGCGGGGCAAGTGAAAAACTGTTTTTT
CASSFTGGASEKLFF
>TRBV5-1|TRBJ2-7|TRBD1|.
TGCGCCAGCAGCTGGACAGGGACGTCCTACGAGCAGTACTTC
CASSWTGTSYEQYF
>TRBV5-8|TRBJ2-1|.|once
TGTGCCAGCAGTAGAACAGGGAGCTCCTACAATGAGCAGTTCTTC
CASSRTGSSYNEQFF
>TRBV27|TRBJ2-7|TRBD1|.
TGTGCCAGCAGTTTAGGGGGACAGGGTTACGAGCAGTACTTC
CASSLGGQGYEQYF
>TRBV13|TRBJ1-3|.|.
TGTGCCAGCAGCTCACATCAGCACTCTGGAAACACCATATATTTT
CASSSHQHSGNTIYF
>TRBV4-1|TRBJ2-3|TRBD2|.
TGCGCCAGCAGCCCGGGACTAGCGCTGACTAGCACAGATACGCAGTATTTT
CASSPGLALTSTDTQYF
>TRBV15|TRBJ1-1|.|.
TGTGCCACCAGCAGAGATGGGGGCGCGGGCACTGAAGCTTTCTTT
CATSRDGGAGTEAFF
>TRBV12-3/TRBV12-4|TRBJ1-2|.|.
TGTGCCAGCAGTTCCCACACGGGCTACACCTTC
CASSSHTGYTF
>TRBV9|TRBJ1-2|.|.
TGTGCCAGCAGCGTACAGGCACAGGGCGCTAACTATGGCTACACCTTC
CASSVQAQGANYGYTF
>TRBV29-1|TRBJ2-7|TRBD2|.
TGCAGCGCTAGCGGGGGCTTAGGTCTCGGGCAGTACTTC
CSASGGLGLGQYF
>TRBV12-1|TRBJ2-6|.|once
TGTGCCAGCAGCCTCCGACAGGGCGGCTCAAGCTCTGGGGCCAACGTCCTGACTTTC
CASSLRQGGSSSGANVLTF
>TRBV12-3/TRBV12-4|TRBJ2-7|.|.
TGTGCCAGCAGCTTGACTCCATACGAGCAGTACTTC
CASSLTPYEQYF
>TRBV19|TRBJ2-5|.|.
TGTGCCAGTAGTACCGTCCGCCTCGGGGAGACCCAGTACTTC
CASSTVRLGETQYF
>TRBV3-1/TRBV3-2|TRBJ2-7|TRBD1|.
TGTGCCAGCAGCTTACCCGGGACAGGATCCTACGAGCAGTACTTC
CASSLPGTGSYEQYF
>TRBV9|TRBJ2-1|.|medium-sized
TGTGCCAGCAGCGTAGGGCTAGCTGGGATCTACAATGAGCAGTTCTTC
CASSVGLAGIYNEQFF
>TRBV6-6|TRBJ1-5|.|.
TGTGCCAGCAGCCCCTCCCACTACGGAGACAATCAGCCCCAGCATTTT
CASSPSHYGDNQPQHF
>TRBV19|TRBJ1-1|TRBD1|.
TGTGCCAGTAGTGTAGGGGGCCTGAGTGAAGCTTTCTTT
CASSVGGLSEAFF
>TRBV7-2|TRBJ1-4|.|.
TGTGCCAGCGGGGGTAATCAGCATGAAAAACTGTTTTTT
CASGGNQHEKLFF
>TRBV5-1|TRBJ1-1|.|few
TGCGCCAGCAGCTTGGAAGGGGAAGCTTTCTTT
CASSLEGEAFF
>TRBV5-5|TRBJ2-3|TRBD2|.
TGTGCCAGCAGCTTGGCTAGCGGGGTCACAGATACGCAGTATTTT
CASSLASGVTDTQYF
>TRBV4-3|TRBJ1-2|.|.
TGCGCCAGCAGCCAAAGATCCGCAGGGCTCGTCGATGGCTACACCTTC
CASSQRSAGLVDGYTF
>TRBV18|TRBJ1-1|.|few
TGTGCCAGCTCACCGAGCTCCCGAGGGACTGAAGCTTTCTTT
CASSPSSRGTEAFF
>TRBV7-6|TRBJ1-5|.|.
TGTGCCAGCAGCCGTATAGGCGGCAATCAGCCCCAGCATTTT
CASSRIGGNQPQHF
>TRBV1|TRBJ2-3|.|.
TGCACCAGCCCCCTGGGCGGAGCGGGGGGCACAGATACGCAGTATTTT
CTSPLGGAGGTDTQYF
>TRBV12-3/TRBV12-4|TRBJ2-5|TRBD2|.
TGTGCCAGCAGACTAGCGGGACAAGAGACCCAGTACTTC
CASRLAGQETQYF
>TRBV19|TRBJ1-2|TRBD1|.
TGTGCCAGTAGTACGCTGCAGGGGGGCGCGTTGGTAAACTATGGCTACACCTTC
CASSTLQGGALVNYGYTF
>TRBV7-9|TRBJ1-1|.|.
TGTGCCAGCAGCCTCGGGATGGGGGCTGAAGCTTTCTTT
CASSLGMGAEAFF
>TRBV5-5|TRBJ1-4|.|.
TGTGCCAGCAGCGGGGGCATCCATGAAAAACTGTTTTTT
CASSGGIHEKLFF
>TRBV6-5|TRBJ1-6|.|.
TGTGCCAGCAGTTACGAGGGGGTGATGAATTCACCCCTCCACTTT
CASSYEGVMNSPLHF
>TRBV2|TRBJ1-2|.|.
TGTGCCACCTCTCCTGGCGGCTATGGCTACACCTTC
CATSPGGYGYTF
>TRBV5-6|TRBJ1-5|.|.
TGTGCCAGCAGCTTGGCCAGGGACGGGGAGGGGCCCCAGCATTTT
CASSLARDGEGPQHF
>TRBV21-1|TRBJ1-1|.|.
TGTGCCAGCAGCGAAGTTTACACTGAAGCTTTCTTT
CASSEVYTEAFF
>TRBV6-1|TRBJ2-5|TRBD2|.
TGTGCCAGCAGTGAACTAGCGGGGGGGCAAGAGACCCAGTACTTC
CASSELAGGQETQYF
>TRBV7-2|TRBJ1-1|.|few
TGTGCCAGCAGCTTAAAGGGACAGAACACTGAAGCTTTCTTT
CASSLKGQNTEAFF
>TRBV19|TRBJ2-2|.|.
TGTGCCAGTAGTTTCGCCGGGGAGCTGTTTTTT
CASSFAGELFF
>TRBV3-1/TRBV3-2|TRBJ1-1|TRBD1|.
TGTGCCAGCAATCGACAGGGAGAAACTGAAGCTTTCTTT
CASNRQGETEAFF
>TRBV20-1|TRBJ2-7|.|.
TGCAGTGCTAGTTCCGGGTTAGGCTACGAGCAGTACTTC
CSASSGLGYEQYF
>TRBV10-2|TRBJ1-4|.|.
TGCGCCAGCAGTGGACTTTCAGGGACTAATGAAAAACTGTTTTTT
CASSGLSGTNEKLFF
>TRBV7-9|TRBJ1-2|TRBD1|.
TGTGCCAGCAGCTTAATGCAGGGGGCCTATGGCTACACCTTC
CASSLMQGAYGYTF
>TRBV7-2|TRBJ2-2|.|.
TGTGCCAGCAGCTTAGACAGCGGGGAGCTGTTTTTT
CASSLDSGELFF
>TRBV6-4|TRBJ1-5|.|.
TGTGCCAGCAGTGAAAACGGTTATAGCAATCAGCCCCAGCATTTT
CASSENGYSNQPQHF
>TRBV6-2/TRBV6-3|TRBJ1-6|.|.
TGTGCCAGCAGTTACCCCATCGGGGCAGACAGAAATTCACCCCTCCACTTT
CASSYPIGADRNSPLHF